A selection of T cell receptor beta chains follows, all from one sample in a study of OX40 agonist ivuxolimab in advanced cancers. Clones were sequenced by immunoSEQ multiplex PCR, and TCRdb holds only the in-frame ones, with some missing. This sample has fewer than 85,000 clones, with roughly 85% found just once. The sequencing used CD4+ or CD8+ T cells sorted from blood, collected in a trial of the OX40 agonist ivuxolimab. These receptors all come from an adult with an advanced solid tumor such as melanoma, head and neck, liver or kidney cancer. CDR3s include the opening cysteine and the closing phenylalanine or tryptophan. The order of the fields is V gene, clone size, J gene, D gene, CDR3 DNA, CDR3 protein. D genes are given only for firm matches. For some rows the clone size is stated as once, few or many, or as a class when expanded; others skip it.

TRBV4-2,.,TRBJ1-5,.,TGTGCCAGCAGCCAAGGTTCGGGGGGAAGCAATCAGCCCCAGCATTTT,CASSQGSGGSNQPQHF
TRBV19,.,TRBJ2-3,TRBD2,TGTGCCAGTAGTCCTTTAGCGGGGGTCACAGATACGCAGTATTTT,CASSPLAGVTDTQYF
TRBV13,few,TRBJ2-7,TRBD2,TGTGCCAGCAGCAGGGACTATCCTAGGGAGCAGTACTTC,CASSRDYPREQYF
TRBV27,.,TRBJ2-3,TRBD2,TGTGCCAGCAGTTTTCAAGCACTAGCGGGGGGGCGTAGCGGCACAGATACGCAGTATTTT,CASSFQALAGGRSGTDTQYF
TRBV6-6,once,TRBJ1-4,.,TGTGCCAGCAGTTACTCTGGATACGAAAAACTGTTTTTT,CASSYSGYEKLFF
TRBV19,.,TRBJ1-2,.,TGTGCCAGTAGTAACAGGATTATCTATGGCTACACCTTC,CASSNRIIYGYTF
TRBV9,.,TRBJ2-3,TRBD1,TGTGCCAGCAGCGTAATGGGACAGGGGGCCATAGATACGCAGTATTTT,CASSVMGQGAIDTQYF
TRBV28,.,TRBJ2-7,TRBD1,TGTGCCAGCAGTGGGGACAGGACAGGGTTCCCCTACGAGCAGTACTTC,CASSGDRTGFPYEQYF
TRBV7-3,.,TRBJ1-5,.,TGTGCCAGCAGCTTAGACGGGAGCCAGCCCCAGCATTTT,CASSLDGSQPQHF
TRBV5-1,.,TRBJ1-2,.,TGCGCCAGCAGCTTCTCTAGGGGTCCGAACAACTATGGCTACACCTTC,CASSFSRGPNNYGYTF
TRBV19,.,TRBJ2-2,TRBD1,TGTGCCAGTAAATGGGACAGGGCCACCGGGGAGCTGTTTTTT,CASKWDRATGELFF
TRBV29-1,.,TRBJ2-5,TRBD1,TGCAGCGTTGGACAGGACAGGGGGCTCGGGGAGACCCAGTACTTC,CSVGQDRGLGETQYF
TRBV6-4,.,TRBJ1-6,.,TGTGCCAGCAGGGACACCTCCTATAATTCACCCCTCCACTTT,CASRDTSYNSPLHF
TRBV10-3,.,TRBJ2-3,TRBD1,TGTGCCATCAGCAAGAGAGACAGGGTAGGGGAGCACTCAGATACGCAGTATTTT,CAISKRDRVGEHSDTQYF
TRBV6-5,.,TRBJ2-3,.,TGTGCCAGCCGGGGTTGGGCTAGCACAGATACGCAGTATTTT,CASRGWASTDTQYF
TRBV10-3,once,TRBJ1-3,TRBD1,TGTGCCAGCCACCGGAACACAGGGGCTGGAAACACCATATATTTT,CASHRNTGAGNTIYF
TRBV2,.,TRBJ2-5,.,TGTGCCAGCAGTCGCCCCCCGGGGGAGACCCAGTACTTC,CASSRPPGETQYF
TRBV7-6,.,TRBJ2-5,TRBD2,TGTGCCAGCAGCTTGGGCGGACTAGCGGCGGGGGAGACCCAGTACTTC,CASSLGGLAAGETQYF
TRBV19,.,TRBJ2-6,.,TGTGCCAGTAGTAAAGGGGCTGGGGCCAACGTCCTGACTTTC,CASSKGAGANVLTF
TRBV5-4,once,TRBJ1-1,.,TGTGCCAGCACCCCGGGGGCAATGAACACTGAAGCTTTCTTT,CASTPGAMNTEAFF
TRBV29-1,.,TRBJ2-3,TRBD1,TGCAGCGTTGAAATGGCAGGGGGCCTATATACGCAGTATTTT,CSVEMAGGLYTQYF
TRBV5-8,.,TRBJ2-7,.,TGTGCCAGCAGCTCGGCCGGGACATTCACCTACGAGCAGTACTTC,CASSSAGTFTYEQYF
TRBV4-1,.,TRBJ2-5,.,TGCGCCAGCAGCCAGGGGACGGCTCAAGAGACCCAGTACTTC,CASSQGTAQETQYF
TRBV5-1,.,TRBJ2-1,TRBD2,TGCGCCAGCAGCAGCGGGGGTGCGAATGAGCAGTTCTTC,CASSSGGANEQFF
TRBV7-3,.,TRBJ1-2,.,TGTGCCAGCAGCCTGAACGGGGCGGGCTACACCTTC,CASSLNGAGYTF
TRBV14,.,TRBJ1-2,.,TGTGCCAGCAGCCGGGACACATGGATCGAGGGGGGCTACACCTTC,CASSRDTWIEGGYTF
TRBV15,.,TRBJ2-7,.,TGTGCCACCAGCAGAGACAGGCTCTACGAGCAGTACTTC,CATSRDRLYEQYF
TRBV6-1,.,TRBJ2-6,.,TGTGCCAGCAGTGCACGGACGTTGGAGGCCAACGTCCTGACTTTC,CASSARTLEANVLTF
TRBV6-1,.,TRBJ2-3,TRBD1,TGTGCCAGCAGGGGGGGACAGGGGGCGAGGGATACGCAGTATTTT,CASRGGQGARDTQYF
TRBV29-1,.,TRBJ2-3,.,TGCAGCGTTGAAATTCCTCAAACTAGCACAGATACGCAGTATTTT,CSVEIPQTSTDTQYF
TRBV7-3,.,TRBJ1-5,.,TGTGCCAGCAGCTTACGAGCAGCAGAGGGCAGGGCCCATCAGCCCCAGCATTTT,CASSLRAAEGRAHQPQHF
TRBV19,few,TRBJ2-1,TRBD2,TGTGCCAGTAGTATCTCACCGGGACTAGCCCGGTTCTCCTACAATGAGCAGTTCTTC,CASSISPGLARFSYNEQFF
TRBV19,.,TRBJ1-3,.,TGTGCCAGTAGTATAGACTCGAACTCTGGAAACACCATATATTTT,CASSIDSNSGNTIYF
TRBV5-4,.,TRBJ2-5,.,TGTGCCAGCAGCTTGGATTCGTTGAAGACCCAGTACTTC,CASSLDSLKTQYF
TRBV4-3,.,TRBJ1-2,TRBD1,TGCGCCAGCAGCCCAGGGGACAGGGGACATGGCTACACCTTC,CASSPGDRGHGYTF
TRBV5-1,few,TRBJ1-6,.,TGCGCCAGCAGCTTGGTAGCCGTCTATAATTCACCCCTCCACTTT,CASSLVAVYNSPLHF
TRBV5-5,once,TRBJ2-7,.,TGTGCCAGCAGCTTGGGAGTCGACGAGCAGTACTTC,CASSLGVDEQYF
TRBV5-1,.,TRBJ2-3,.,TGCGCCAGCAGCTTGAGTCAGGGGATTACAGATACGCAGTATTTT,CASSLSQGITDTQYF
TRBV4-1,.,TRBJ1-1,.,TGCGCCAGCAGCCAAATGACATCATTCACTGAAGCTTTCTTT,CASSQMTSFTEAFF
TRBV14,.,TRBJ2-3,.,TGTGCCAGCAGCCAAGCCTTATCACTTCCGATGCATACGCAGTATTTT,CASSQALSLPMHTQYF
TRBV29-1,.,TRBJ1-4,.,TGCAGCGCCTCGACCCAGGCTGTTGAAAAACTGTTTTTT,CSASTQAVEKLFF
TRBV11-3,.,TRBJ2-2,.,TGTGCCAGCAGCTTATCTAGCGCGGTCACCGGGGAGCTGTTTTTT,CASSLSSAVTGELFF
TRBV6-5,.,TRBJ1-6,.,TGTGCCAGCAGTTACGGCGCAGGTTACAATTCACCCCTCCACTTT,CASSYGAGYNSPLHF
TRBV7-2,once,TRBJ2-1,TRBD2,TGTGCCAGCAGCTCAAGGACTAGCGGGCCCCAGTTCTTC,CASSSRTSGPQFF
TRBV5-1,.,TRBJ1-5,.,TGCGCCAGCAGCTTGGAAGGAGACCATCAGCCCCAGCATTTT,CASSLEGDHQPQHF
TRBV5-6,few,TRBJ2-7,.,TGTGCCAGCAGCTTGGGGGCGGGATCCCCATCCTACGAGCAGTACTTC,CASSLGAGSPSYEQYF
TRBV7-6,.,TRBJ2-7,TRBD2,TGTGCCAGCAGCTCCACCCTGCGAGCGGGGGGAGAAGAGCAGTACTTC,CASSSTLRAGGEEQYF
TRBV7-2,.,TRBJ2-1,TRBD2,TGTGCCAGCAGCTTAGGAGGCGGGGGGGCTCGGAATGAGCAGTTCTTC,CASSLGGGGARNEQFF
TRBV7-2,few,TRBJ2-7,.,TGTGCCAGCAGCTCATCCCCGGGGTACGAGCAGTACTTC,CASSSSPGYEQYF
TRBV5-1,.,TRBJ1-2,.,TGCGCCAGCAGCTTGGAGGCCGGAACTACTAATGGCTACACCTTC,CASSLEAGTTNGYTF
TRBV2,once,TRBJ2-3,TRBD2,TGTGCCAGCAGAGACGGACTAGCGGTTACAGATACGCAGTATTTT,CASRDGLAVTDTQYF
TRBV5-6,.,TRBJ1-2,TRBD1,TGTGCCAGCATACGACAGGGACTACTCTATGGCTACACCTTC,CASIRQGLLYGYTF
TRBV18,.,TRBJ1-2,.,TGTGCCAGCTCACCACGCGGTTATGGCTACACCTTC,CASSPRGYGYTF
TRBV6-1,.,TRBJ2-1,.,TGTGCCAGCAGTGAAAGGATCTGGAATGAGCAGTTCTTC,CASSERIWNEQFF
TRBV5-1,.,TRBJ2-3,TRBD2,TGCGCCAGCAGCTTGGCCACTGAAACCGGGGGGGATACGCAGTATTTT,CASSLATETGGDTQYF